This TCR beta chain came from a study of OX40 agonist ivuxolimab in advanced cancers. A note on the overall study: Ivuxolimab, which targeted the costimulatory receptor OX40 (CD134), was an agonistic, fully human IgG2 monoclonal antibody. Intravenous ivuxolimab was administered to patients every 2 weeks at six dose levels: 0.01, 0.1, 0.3, 1.5, 3 and 10 mg/kg. Among the 50 to 55 dose-escalation patients, around 19 had hepatocellular carcinoma, around 15 melanoma, 9 renal cell carcinoma and 9 head and neck cancer. In the dose-escalation cohort, approximately 80% of patients were male, and the mean age was approximately 60 years with a range of about 20 to 80. Prior anti-PD-1, anti-PD-L1 or anti-CTLA-4 therapy was permitted, and 40% to 50% of dose-escalation patients had received checkpoint inhibitors. Partial responses were achieved by three dose-escalation patients, of whom one had hepatocellular carcinoma and two had cutaneous melanoma. Peripheral TCRbeta sequencing was intended to test whether TCR sequence diversity was altered and clonal T-cell expansion was caused by ivuxolimab. The paper covers the monotherapy dose-escalation part of the phase I ivuxolimab trial, which included N ≈ 52 patients.

General findings and caveats noted by the study authors: At doses of 0.1 to 3.0 mg/kg, clonal expansion of both CD4+ and CD8+ T cells in blood was seen between baseline and week 6. Low levels of normalized T-cell clonal expansion were also seen in some patients who did not respond. In the 0.1-3.0 mg/kg groups, partial responders had among the lowest normalized peripheral clonal expansion, particularly in CD8+ T cells. Antigen specificity was not determined for the clonally expanded peripheral T cells. After ivuxolimab, more expanded clones were found on average in CD8+ T cells than in CD4+ T cells.

Genomic DNA was isolated from the sorted cells so that the TCRbeta CDR3 region could be sequenced. TCRbeta CDR3 regions were sequenced using the immunoSEQ Assay. TCRdb took over this immuneACCESS table, retaining in-frame rearrangements with V and J assigned. Such tables are incomplete; in checked studies, under half of the missing clones stem from an unresolved V gene, and the remainder is unexplained. Present in this sample are 70,000 to 75,000 clones, approximately 82% of which were seen just once. Over 0.95% of the sample goes to the ten largest clones. A few counts support this clone. The clone's antigen remains unknown. Base qualities are missing; no much larger clone stands one base away. The germline V gene encodes CDR1 SGHTA and CDR2 FQGNSA. V and J are trimmed by 5 bases and 7 bases, and the gene matches miss 12 bases of the junction. Including the terminal cysteine and phenylalanine, the CDR3 comprises 16 residues. Just CDR3 DNA is preserved here, 48 bases in frame from base 1.

The trial excluded patients who had a history of autoimmune disease or were on systemic immunosuppression. Peripheral blood for TCR sequencing was drawn from every dose cohort at baseline, at cycle 4 day 1 and at cycle 7 day 1. The samples were taken from a phase I, first-in-human, multicenter, open-label dose-escalation trial of ivuxolimab. Adults with locally advanced or metastatic melanoma, renal cell carcinoma, hepatocellular carcinoma or head and neck squamous cell carcinoma were enrolled in the trial. Before TCR sequencing, CD4+ and CD8+ T cells were separately sorted from peripheral blood. This clonotype was sampled from an adult with an advanced solid tumor such as melanoma, head and neck, liver or kidney cancer. The chain is made from TRBV7-2 and TRBJ1-2, and 11 junctional nucleotides match TRBD1. Sequenced material: CD4+ or CD8+ T cells sorted from blood, taken in a trial of the OX40 agonist ivuxolimab. This receptor carries the CDR3 CASSPWTGGLDGGYTF. The sequenced DNA: TGTGCCAGCAGCCCCTGGACAGGGGGCCTCGATGGTGGCTACACCTTC.